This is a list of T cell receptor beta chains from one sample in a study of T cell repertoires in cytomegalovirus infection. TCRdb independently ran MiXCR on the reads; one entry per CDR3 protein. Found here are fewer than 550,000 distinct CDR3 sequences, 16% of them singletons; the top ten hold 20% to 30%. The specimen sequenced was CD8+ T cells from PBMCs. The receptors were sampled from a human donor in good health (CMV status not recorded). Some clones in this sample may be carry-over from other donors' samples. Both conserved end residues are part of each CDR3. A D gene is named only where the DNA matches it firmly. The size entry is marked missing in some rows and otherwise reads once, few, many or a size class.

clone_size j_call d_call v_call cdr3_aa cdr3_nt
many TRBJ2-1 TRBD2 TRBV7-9 CASSTRLAGNGLNEQFF TGTGCCAGCAGCACGAGACTAGCGGGAAATGGTCTCAATGAGCAGTTCTTC
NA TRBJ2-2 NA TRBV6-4 CASSPGHYTGELFF TGTGCCAGCAGTCCGGGACATTACACCGGGGAGCTGTTTTTT
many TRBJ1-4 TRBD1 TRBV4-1 CASTPAGQGATNEKLFF TGCGCCAGCACCCCCGCCGGACAGGGCGCAACTAATGAAAAACTGTTTTTT
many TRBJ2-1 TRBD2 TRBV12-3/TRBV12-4 CASSLSLAGAYNEQFF TGTGCCAGCAGTTTATCCCTAGCGGGGGCCTACAATGAGCAGTTCTTC
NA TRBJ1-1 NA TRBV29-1 CSVEGGRRGAEAFF TGCAGCGTTGAAGGGGGACGACGGGGAGCTGAAGCTTTCTTT
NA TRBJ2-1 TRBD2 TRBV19 CASSRGAGEYYNEQFF TGTGCCAGTTCTAGGGGAGCGGGAGAGTACTACAATGAGCAGTTCTTC
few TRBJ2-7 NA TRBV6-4 CASSERDGNYEQYF TGTGCCAGCAGTGAAAGGGACGGGAACTACGAGCAGTACTTC
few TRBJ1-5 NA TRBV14 CASSPGPSQPQHF TGTGCCAGCAGCCCCGGACCCAGTCAGCCCCAGCATTTT
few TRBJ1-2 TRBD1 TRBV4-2 CASSQDPGTVYGYTF TGTGCCAGCAGCCAAGATCCCGGGACAGTCTATGGCTACACCTTC
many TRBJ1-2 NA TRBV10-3 CATNSNYGYTF TGTGCCACCAATAGTAACTATGGCTACACCTTC
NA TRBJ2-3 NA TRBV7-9 CASNSPGTDTQYF TGTGCCAGCAACTCACCCGGCACAGATACGCAGTATTTT
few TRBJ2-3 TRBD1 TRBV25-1 CASSDFYRGAGTDTQYF TGTGCCAGCAGTGATTTCTACAGGGGAGCGGGCACAGATACGCAGTATTTT
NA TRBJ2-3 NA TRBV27 CASSLGLATDTQYF TGTGCCAGCAGTTTGGGGCTAGCGACCGATACGCAGTATTTT
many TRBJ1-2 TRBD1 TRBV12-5 CASGLVVELQGKKFGYTF TGTGCTAGTGGTTTGGTAGTAGAATTACAGGGGAAGAAATTTGGCTACACCTTC
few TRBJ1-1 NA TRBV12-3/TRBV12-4 CASSPAGHHTEAFF TGTGCCAGCAGTCCAGCGGGACACCACACTGAAGCTTTCTTT
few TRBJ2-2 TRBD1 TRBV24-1 CATSDTGTANTGELFF TGTGCCACCAGTGACACCGGGACAGCGAACACCGGGGAGCTGTTTTTT
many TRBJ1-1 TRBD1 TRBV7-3 CASSPTGVETEAFF TGTGCCAGCAGCCCGACAGGGGTAGAGACTGAAGCTTTCTTT
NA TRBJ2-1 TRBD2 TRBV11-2 CASSSAGGRSYNEQFF TGTGCCAGCAGCTCAGCGGGCGGGAGGTCCTACAATGAGCAGTTCTTC
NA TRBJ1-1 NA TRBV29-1 CSALPLDPRVGTEAFF TGCAGCGCGCTTCCCCTTGATCCCAGGGTTGGCACTGAAGCTTTCTTT
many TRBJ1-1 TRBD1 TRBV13 CASSLDRGGTEAFF TGTGCCAGCAGCCTCGACAGGGGAGGCACTGAAGCTTTCTTT
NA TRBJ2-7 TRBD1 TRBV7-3 CASSSTIQGAGHEQYF TGTGCCAGCAGCTCAACCATACAGGGGGCAGGCCACGAGCAGTACTTC
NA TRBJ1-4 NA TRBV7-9 CASSSTKSGRYNEKLFF TGTGCCAGCAGCTCCACTAAGTCGGGACGGTATAATGAAAAACTGTTTTTT